This T cell receptor beta chain was found in a study of CD8+ T cells in alopecia areata. Study overall: Treated patients were dosed with oral tofacitinib, taking 5 to 10 mg twice daily. The percentage of affected scalp area served as the score of severity for treated patients.

As to treatment: oral pan-JAK inhibitor, 5-10 mg twice daily. Punch biopsies of lesional scalp, plus peripheral blood, were taken from alopecia areata patients. The CDR3 consists of 16 residues. V lost 5 bases and J 7 bases, leaving 20 bases between the germline ends. CDR1 is SGHTA, CDR2 FQGNSA, per germline. In each case, RNA was isolated and then reverse transcribed into cDNA as the sequencing template. Sequencing was performed with immunoSEQ multiplex PCR; in TCRdb, only in-frame clones are kept and a portion is missing. The repertoire has about 210,000 clones, just over 65% of them found once; the top ten carry 1% to 1.5%.

Material: CD4+ T cells sorted from blood, obtained between weeks 43 and 45, from a patient treated with tofacitinib. The V gene is TRBV7-2, the J gene TRBJ2-2, with a tentative D call TRBD2 (7 bases). This sequence was found in a human donor with alopecia areata. The chain's CDR3 is CASSLPQGGGSGELFF. As DNA, the CDR3 is TGTGCCAGCAGCCTGCCGCAGGGAGGGGGGAGCGGGGAGCTGTTTTTT.